Sequencing of this TCR beta chain was carried out in a study of CD8+ T cells in alopecia areata. Notes on the study in general: Scalp and blood retained many expanded lesional clones during tofacitinib. Among the cells sequenced in scalp samples are also the resident alphabeta T cells of normal skin.

Germline CDR1 reads GTSNPN; CDR2 reads SVGIG (reference sequence). This CDR3 contains 16 residues. V shed 4 bases and J shed 2 bases, with 15 bases lying between them. As to treatment: oral pan-JAK inhibitor, 5-10 mg twice daily. The sequencing template was cDNA reverse transcribed from extracted RNA. This table comes from immunoSEQ multiplex PCR, and its TCRdb copy is limited to in-frame clones, with some not included. The table includes approximately 180,000 clones, about 61% detected once. In regard to this clone: Its specificity is unknown.

The specimen was CD4+ T cells sorted from blood, collected between weeks 55 and 65, from a patient treated with tofacitinib. This clonotype originated in a human donor with alopecia areata. The chain links TRBV30 to TRBJ2-6; D not certain. CDR3 bases: TGTGCCTGGACCCCCCCGCTAAGAACTGGGGCCAACGTCCTGACTTTC. It yields the protein CAWTPPLRTGANVLTF. Variable domain in full (rest from reference TRBV30 and TRBJ2-6): SQTIHQWPATLVQPVGSPLSLECTVEGTSNPNLYWYRQAAGRGLQLLFYSVGIGQISSEVPQNLSASRPQDRQFILSSKKLLLSDSGFYLCAWTPPLRTGANVLTFGAGSRLTVL.